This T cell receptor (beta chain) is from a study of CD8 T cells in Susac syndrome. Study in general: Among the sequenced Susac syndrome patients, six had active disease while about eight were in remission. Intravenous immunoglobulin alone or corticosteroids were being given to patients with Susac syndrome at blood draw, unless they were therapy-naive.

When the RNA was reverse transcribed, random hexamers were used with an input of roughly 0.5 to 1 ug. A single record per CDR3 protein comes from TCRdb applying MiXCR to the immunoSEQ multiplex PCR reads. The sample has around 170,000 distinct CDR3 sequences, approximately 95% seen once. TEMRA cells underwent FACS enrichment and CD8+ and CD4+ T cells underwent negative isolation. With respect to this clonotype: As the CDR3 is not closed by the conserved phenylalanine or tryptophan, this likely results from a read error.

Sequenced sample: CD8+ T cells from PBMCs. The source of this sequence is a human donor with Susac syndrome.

The CDR3 loop reads CASSPLVTMNTEAFS. As DNA, the CDR3 is TGTGCCAGCAGTCCCCTTGTAACAATGAACACTGAAGCTTTCTCT. The chain combines TRBV12-3 or TRBV12-4 with TRBJ1-1; D unresolved. The CDR3 runs 15 residues. The germline V and J ends were trimmed by 5 bases and 0 bases, with 13 bases remaining between them.